This record covers a single T cell receptor beta chain. These data come from a study of blood T cell repertoires in COVID-19. Trimming took 6 bases from V and 8 from J, leaving 19 bases between them. The CDR3 covers 13 residues. CDR1 GTSNPN and CDR2 SVGIG come from the germline V gene (reference sequence). Clones were read by immunoSEQ multiplex PCR, and TCRdb kept only the in-frame ones, dropping some. Here the sample spans approximately 110,000 clones, approximately 81% being singletons. Sequencing was carried out using peripheral blood. J is TRBJ1-2 and V is TRBV30; the D gene is possibly TRBD1 (6 bases). The source of this sequence is a man aged 80 or over with COVID-19, enrolled during active disease. The CDR3 DNA sequence: TGTGCCTGCCCCCCGACAGGTCAGCACGGCTACACCTTC. This codes for CACPPTGQHGYTF.